The source of this T cell receptor beta chain is a study of CD8+CD57+ T cells in acquired aplastic anemia. For this clonotype: This may stem from a read error, because a much larger clone lies one nucleotide away. Because the CDR3 is missing its conserved closing phenylalanine or tryptophan, this is likely a read error.

CD8+CD57+ cell expansion had been shown by flow cytometry in patients chosen for sequencing. Blood came from patients not yet given any therapy. The V gene lost 0 bases and the J gene lost 0 bases, with 9 bases spanning the gap. The germline V gene encodes CDR1 SGHRS and CDR2 YFSETQ. There are 16 residues in the CDR3. According to the study, genomic DNA was the template for TCR beta VDJ and CDR3 profiling. TCRdb called the reads again in MiXCR, with one record for every CDR3 protein. Among 150,000 to 200,000 distinct CDR3 sequences, approximately 48% were seen once, and the ten largest hold about 1.7%.

V is TRBV5-1 and J is TRBJ2-2; no clear D. Sequencing was carried out using sorted CD4+, CD8+, or CD8+CD57+ T cells (not recorded which) from PBMCs. The TCR comes from a human donor with aplastic anemia. CDR3 region: CASSLAGGANTGELFL. The CDR3 nucleotides read TGCGCCAGCAGCTTGGCCGGCGGAGCGAACACCGGGGAGCTGTTTTTA.